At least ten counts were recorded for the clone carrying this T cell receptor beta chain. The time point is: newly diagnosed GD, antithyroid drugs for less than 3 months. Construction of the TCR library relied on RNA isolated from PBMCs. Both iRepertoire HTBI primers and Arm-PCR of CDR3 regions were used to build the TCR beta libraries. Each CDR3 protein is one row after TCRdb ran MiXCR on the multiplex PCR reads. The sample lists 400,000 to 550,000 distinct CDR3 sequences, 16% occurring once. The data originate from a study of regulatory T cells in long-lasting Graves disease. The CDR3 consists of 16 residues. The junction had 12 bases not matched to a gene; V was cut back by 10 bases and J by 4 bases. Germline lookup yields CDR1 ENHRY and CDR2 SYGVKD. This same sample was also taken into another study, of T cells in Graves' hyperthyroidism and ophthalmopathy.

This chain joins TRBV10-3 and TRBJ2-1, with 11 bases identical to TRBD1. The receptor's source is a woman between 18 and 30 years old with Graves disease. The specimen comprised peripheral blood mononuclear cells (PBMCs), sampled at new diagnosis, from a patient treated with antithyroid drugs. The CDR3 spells CATQTPGTGGYNEQFF. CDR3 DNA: TGTGCCACCCAAACTCCCGGGACAGGGGGTTACAATGAGCAGTTCTTC.